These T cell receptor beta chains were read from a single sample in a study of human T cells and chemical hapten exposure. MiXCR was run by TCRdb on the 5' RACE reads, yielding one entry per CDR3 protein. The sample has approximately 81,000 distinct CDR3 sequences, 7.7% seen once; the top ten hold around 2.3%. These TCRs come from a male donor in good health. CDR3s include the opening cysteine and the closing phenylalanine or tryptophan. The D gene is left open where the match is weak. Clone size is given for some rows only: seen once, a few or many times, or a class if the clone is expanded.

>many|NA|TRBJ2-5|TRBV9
CASSAVAETQYF
TGTGCCAGCAGCGCCGTCGCAGAGACCCAGTACTTC
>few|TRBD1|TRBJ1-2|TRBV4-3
CASSQARDRGLGNYGYTF
TGCGCCAGCAGCCAAGCCCGGGACAGGGGGCTGGGGAACTATGGCTACACCTTC
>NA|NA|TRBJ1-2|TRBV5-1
CASIGGTSDYTF
TGCGCCAGCATTGGGGGGACCTCTGACTACACCTTC
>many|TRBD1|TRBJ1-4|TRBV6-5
CASSDRGLTNEKLFF
TGTGCCAGCAGTGACAGGGGGCTCACTAATGAAAAACTGTTTTTT
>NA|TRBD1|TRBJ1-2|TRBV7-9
CASSFAGTGSYGYTF
TGTGCCAGCAGTTTCGCCGGGACAGGGAGCTATGGCTACACCTTC
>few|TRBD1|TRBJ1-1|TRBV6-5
CASSSDRGVTEAFF
TGTGCCAGCAGTTCAGACAGGGGGGTCACTGAAGCTTTCTTT
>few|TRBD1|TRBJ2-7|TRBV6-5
CASSPHRGAYEQYF
TGTGCCAGCAGTCCCCACAGGGGTGCCTACGAGCAGTACTTC
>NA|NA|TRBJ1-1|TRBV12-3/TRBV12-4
CASSFSGTEAFF
TGTGCCAGCAGTTTCAGTGGCACTGAAGCTTTCTTT
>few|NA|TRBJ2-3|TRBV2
CASRVRASTDTQYF
TGTGCCAGCAGGGTCCGCGCCAGCACAGATACGCAGTATTTT
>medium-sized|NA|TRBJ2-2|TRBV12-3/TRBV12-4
CASSFGGSVTGELFF
TGTGCCAGCAGTTTCGGGGGTTCCGTGACCGGGGAGCTGTTTTTT
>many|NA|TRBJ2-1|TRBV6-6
CASSYPGVAYNEQFF
TGTGCCAGCAGTTACCCGGGAGTCGCCTACAATGAGCAGTTCTTC
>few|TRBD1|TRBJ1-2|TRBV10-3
CAISTDRDGYTF
TGTGCCATCAGTACGGACAGGGACGGCTACACCTTC
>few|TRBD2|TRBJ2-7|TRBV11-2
CASSSTSGGGSYEQYF
TGTGCCAGCAGCTCCACTAGCGGGGGGGGGTCCTACGAGCAGTACTTC
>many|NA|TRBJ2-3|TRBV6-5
CASSSIPGRGSTDTQYF
TGTGCCAGCAGTTCCATACCGGGGCGGGGCAGCACAGATACGCAGTATTTT
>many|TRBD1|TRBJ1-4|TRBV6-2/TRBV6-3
CASSRDRGTINEKLFF
TGTGCCAGCAGCCGGGACAGGGGGACGATTAATGAAAAACTGTTTTTT
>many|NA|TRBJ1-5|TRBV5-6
CASSLGAGGNQPQHF
TGTGCCAGCAGCTTGGGTGCAGGGGGCAATCAGCCCCAGCATTTT
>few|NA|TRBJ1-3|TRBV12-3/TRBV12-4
CASSSPGVGSSGNTIYF
TGTGCCAGCAGTTCCCCTGGGGTTGGGAGCTCTGGAAACACCATATATTTT
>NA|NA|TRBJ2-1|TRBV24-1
CATSDARDEQFF
TGTGCCACCAGTGATGCCCGGGACGAGCAGTTCTTC
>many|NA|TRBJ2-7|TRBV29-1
CSVELQDYEQYF
TGCAGCGTTGAATTGCAGGACTACGAGCAGTACTTC
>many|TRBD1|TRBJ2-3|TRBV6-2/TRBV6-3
CASTPGQGSTDTQYF
TGTGCCAGTACACCGGGACAGGGAAGCACAGATACGCAGTATTTT
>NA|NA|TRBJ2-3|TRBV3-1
CASRQGPTRTDTQYF
TGTGCCAGCAGACAGGGACCCACCAGGACAGATACGCAGTATTTT
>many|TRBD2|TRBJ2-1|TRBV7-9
CASRPTSGSSYNEQFF
TGTGCCAGCAGGCCTACTAGCGGGAGCTCCTACAATGAGCAGTTCTTC
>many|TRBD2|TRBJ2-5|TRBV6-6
CATKREALYQETQYF
TGTGCCACCAAGCGGGAGGCCTTGTACCAAGAGACCCAGTACTTC
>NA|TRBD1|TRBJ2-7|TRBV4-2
CASSQVLGTGGHEQYF
TGTGCCAGCAGCCAAGTTCTAGGGACAGGGGGCCACGAGCAGTACTTC
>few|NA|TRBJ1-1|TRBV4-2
CASSVRLNTEAFF
TGTGCCAGCAGCGTCCGTTTGAACACTGAAGCTTTCTTT
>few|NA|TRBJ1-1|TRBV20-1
CSAWRGVMNTEAFF
TGCAGTGCCTGGCGGGGGGTAATGAACACTGAAGCTTTCTTT
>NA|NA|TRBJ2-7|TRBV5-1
CASSLGPNYEQYF
TGCGCCAGCAGCTTGGGGCCGAACTACGAGCAGTACTTC
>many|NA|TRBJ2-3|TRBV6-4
CASSDEGDTDTQYF
TGTGCCAGCAGTGACGAAGGGGACACAGATACGCAGTATTTT
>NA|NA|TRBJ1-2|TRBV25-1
CASEWTDGGYTF
TGTGCCAGCGAATGGACGGATGGTGGCTACACCTTC
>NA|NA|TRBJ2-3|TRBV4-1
CASSQVQVRPGTDTQYF
TGCGCCAGCAGCCAAGTCCAGGTGCGGCCCGGCACAGATACGCAGTATTTT
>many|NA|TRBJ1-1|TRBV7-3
CASNRDPTEAFF
TGTGCCAGCAACCGGGACCCCACTGAAGCTTTCTTT
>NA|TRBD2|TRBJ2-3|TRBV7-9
CASSQAGPSTDTQYF
TGTGCCAGCAGTCAAGCGGGGCCAAGCACAGATACGCAGTATTTT
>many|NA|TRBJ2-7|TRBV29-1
CSVELPGQTYEQYF
TGCAGCGTTGAATTGCCTGGACAGACCTACGAGCAGTACTTC
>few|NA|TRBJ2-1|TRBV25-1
CASSEIGVMRNGQFF
TGTGCCAGCAGTGAAATAGGGGTGATGAGGAATGGGCAGTTCTTC
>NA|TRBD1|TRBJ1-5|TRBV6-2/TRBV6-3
CASTRTGSYNQPQHF
TGTGCCAGCACCAGGACAGGGTCGTACAATCAGCCCCAGCATTTT
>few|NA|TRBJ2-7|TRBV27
CASSLSSGKGYEQYF
TGTGCCAGCAGTTTATCGTCAGGGAAAGGCTACGAGCAGTACTTC
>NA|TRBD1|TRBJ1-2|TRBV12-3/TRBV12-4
CASSSLRDRGRGYTF
TGTGCCAGCAGTTCCCTCCGGGACAGGGGGCGGGGCTACACCTTC
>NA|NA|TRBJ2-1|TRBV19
CASSGGLGSYNEQFF
TGTGCCAGTAGCGGGGGGCTCGGCTCCTACAATGAGCAGTTCTTC
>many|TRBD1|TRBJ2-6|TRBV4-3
CASSQATGVGANVLTF
TGCGCCAGCAGCCAGGCCACAGGGGTCGGGGCCAACGTCCTGACTTTC
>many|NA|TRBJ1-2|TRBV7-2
CASSLRTVNYGYTF
TGTGCCAGCAGCTTAAGGACAGTCAACTATGGCTACACCTTC
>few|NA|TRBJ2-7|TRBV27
CASSSWRTGTHEQYF
TGTGCCAGCAGTTCGTGGAGAACAGGGACCCACGAGCAGTACTTC